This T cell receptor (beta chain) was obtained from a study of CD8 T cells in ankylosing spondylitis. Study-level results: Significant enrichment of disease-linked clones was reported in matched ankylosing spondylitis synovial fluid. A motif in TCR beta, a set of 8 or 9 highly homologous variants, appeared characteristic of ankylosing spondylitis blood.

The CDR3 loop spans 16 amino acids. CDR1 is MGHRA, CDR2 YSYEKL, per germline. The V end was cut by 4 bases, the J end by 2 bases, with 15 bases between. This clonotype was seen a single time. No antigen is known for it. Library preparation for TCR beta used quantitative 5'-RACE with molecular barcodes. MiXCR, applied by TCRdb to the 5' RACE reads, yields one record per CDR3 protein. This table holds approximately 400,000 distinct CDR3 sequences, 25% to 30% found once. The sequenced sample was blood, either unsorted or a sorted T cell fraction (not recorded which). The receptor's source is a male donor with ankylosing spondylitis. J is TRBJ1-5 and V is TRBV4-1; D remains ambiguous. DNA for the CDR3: TGCGCCAGCAGCCCTAGGGTAGGGTACGGCAATCAGCCCCAGCATTTT. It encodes CASSPRVGYGNQPQHF.